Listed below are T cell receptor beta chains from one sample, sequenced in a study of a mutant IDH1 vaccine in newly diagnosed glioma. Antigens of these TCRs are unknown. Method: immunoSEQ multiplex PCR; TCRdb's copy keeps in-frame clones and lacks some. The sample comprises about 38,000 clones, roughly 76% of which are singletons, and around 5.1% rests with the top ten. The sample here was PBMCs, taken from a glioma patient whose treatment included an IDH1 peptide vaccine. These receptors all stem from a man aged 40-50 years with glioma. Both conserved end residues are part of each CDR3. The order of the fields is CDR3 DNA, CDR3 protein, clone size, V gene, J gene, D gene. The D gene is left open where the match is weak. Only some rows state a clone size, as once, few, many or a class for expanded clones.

cdr3_nt: TGTGCCAGCTCGGGACAGGGGAACACTGAAGCTTTCTTT
cdr3_aa: CASSGQGNTEAFF
clone_size: once
v_call: TRBV7-6
j_call: TRBJ1-1
d_call: TRBD1

cdr3_nt: TGTGCCAGCAGTACCGGGAATGTGAACTATGGCTACACCTTC
cdr3_aa: CASSTGNVNYGYTF
clone_size: -
v_call: TRBV11-2
j_call: TRBJ1-2
d_call: -

cdr3_nt: TGTGCCAGCAGCTCTAGGGGGGATACGCAGTATTTT
cdr3_aa: CASSSRGDTQYF
clone_size: -
v_call: TRBV7-2
j_call: TRBJ2-3
d_call: -

cdr3_nt: TGTGCCAGCAGCCCATCAGGACAGGGGGCCCTCTACAATGAGCAGTTCTTC
cdr3_aa: CASSPSGQGALYNEQFF
clone_size: -
v_call: TRBV7-6
j_call: TRBJ2-1
d_call: TRBD1

cdr3_nt: TGTGCCAGTAGTATTCTGGACAGGGCCTATGGCTACACCTTC
cdr3_aa: CASSILDRAYGYTF
clone_size: -
v_call: TRBV19
j_call: TRBJ1-2
d_call: TRBD1

cdr3_nt: TGCGCCAGCAGTCATGGCCTACCGGGACACGCACGGCCGCGCCCCCCCTACGAGCAGTACTTC
cdr3_aa: CASSHGLPGHARPRPPYEQYF
clone_size: -
v_call: TRBV23-1
j_call: TRBJ2-7
d_call: -

cdr3_nt: TGTGCCAGCAGCGTAGTACAGTGGAATTATGGCTACACCTTC
cdr3_aa: CASSVVQWNYGYTF
clone_size: -
v_call: TRBV9
j_call: TRBJ1-2
d_call: -

cdr3_nt: TGTGCCACCAGCAGAGCGACACTAACAGGGGGAAGATACGAGCAGTACTTC
cdr3_aa: CATSRATLTGGRYEQYF
clone_size: once
v_call: TRBV15
j_call: TRBJ2-7
d_call: TRBD1

cdr3_nt: TGTGCCATCAGTGAAGCAGGGGGGTTTACTGAAGCTTTCTTT
cdr3_aa: CAISEAGGFTEAFF
clone_size: -
v_call: TRBV10-3
j_call: TRBJ1-1
d_call: TRBD1

cdr3_nt: TGTGCCAGCAGTTTCAGACAGGGTCGGTGGGAGACCCAGTACTTC
cdr3_aa: CASSFRQGRWETQYF
clone_size: -
v_call: TRBV28
j_call: TRBJ2-5
d_call: TRBD1

cdr3_nt: TGTGCCAGCAGCCCCCGGACAGGGTGGAGCGAGCAGTACTTC
cdr3_aa: CASSPRTGWSEQYF
clone_size: -
v_call: TRBV9
j_call: TRBJ2-7
d_call: TRBD1

cdr3_nt: TGTGCCAGCAGCTTATCAGGGTTGGAGACCCAGTACTTC
cdr3_aa: CASSLSGLETQYF
clone_size: -
v_call: TRBV11-2
j_call: TRBJ2-5
d_call: -

cdr3_nt: TGTGCCAGCAGCTTAATACAGGGGAGAACTAATGAAAAACTGTTTTTT
cdr3_aa: CASSLIQGRTNEKLFF
clone_size: -
v_call: TRBV11-2
j_call: TRBJ1-4
d_call: TRBD1

cdr3_nt: TGTGCCAGCGGGACAGGGGATTCGCGTAATTCACCCCTCCACTTT
cdr3_aa: CASGTGDSRNSPLHF
clone_size: -
v_call: TRBV11-2
j_call: TRBJ1-6
d_call: TRBD1